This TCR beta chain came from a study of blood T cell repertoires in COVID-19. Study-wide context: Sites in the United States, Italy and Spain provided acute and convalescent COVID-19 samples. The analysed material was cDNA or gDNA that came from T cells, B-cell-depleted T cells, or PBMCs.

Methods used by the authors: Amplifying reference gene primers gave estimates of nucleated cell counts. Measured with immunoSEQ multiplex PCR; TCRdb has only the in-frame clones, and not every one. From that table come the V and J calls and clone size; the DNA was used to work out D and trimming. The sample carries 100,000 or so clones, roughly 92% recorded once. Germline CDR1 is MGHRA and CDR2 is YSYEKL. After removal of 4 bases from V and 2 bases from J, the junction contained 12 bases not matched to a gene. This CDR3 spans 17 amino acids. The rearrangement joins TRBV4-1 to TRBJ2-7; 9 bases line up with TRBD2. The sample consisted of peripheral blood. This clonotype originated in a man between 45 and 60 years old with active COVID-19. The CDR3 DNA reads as TGCGCCAGCAGCCTGGGGGCGGCGGGAGGGTCCGCCTACGAGCAGTACTTC. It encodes CASSLGAAGGSAYEQYF.